This T cell receptor (beta chain) came from a study of cytomegalovirus exposure and HLA in healthy donors. General study results and limits: Earlier results showed most TCR beta V segments being productive about 90% or about 30% of the time. Accurate prediction of most subjects' HLA-A and HLA-B alleles from TCR beta sequences was reported.

This clone was recorded a few times. The antigen remains unidentified. CDR1 KGHSH and CDR2 LQKENI come from the germline V gene. The CDR3 loop spans 15 amino acids. V trimming: 3 bases; J trimming: 5 bases; junction bases outside the gene matches: 5. Primers for the PCR totalled 60 Vbeta and 13 Jbeta. Profiling relied on immunoSEQ multiplex PCR, and the TCRdb table lists in-frame clones only, not all of them. Of about 200,000 clones listed, roughly four fifths are singletons. The genes are TRBV18 and TRBJ2-7; 12 bases fit TRBD2. The sample consisted of PBMCs. The sequence came from a girl aged 5 to 17 in good health and CMV-seronegative. The CDR3 DNA reads as TGTGCCAGCTCACCGACTAGCGGGAGTGCCCACGAGCAGTACTTC. It encodes CASSPTSGSAHEQYF.